The T cell receptor (beta chain) described here comes from a study of T cell repertoires in cytomegalovirus infection. Overall study: Based on public TCR beta signatures, there were indications of CMV infection and of a matching HLA type.

The V gene's germline CDR1 is MNHNY and CDR2 SVGAGI (reference sequence). CDR3 length equals 17 residues. V was pared by 2 bases and J by 3 bases, with 8 bases of the junction left unmatched. The table lists this clonotype with a few counts. TCRdb fed the reads into MiXCR, producing one record per CDR3 protein. The table lists 350,000 to 450,000 distinct CDR3 sequences, 15% to 20% of them singletons, with approximately 8% in the top ten. Sequenced: PBMCs. The TCR originated in a human donor in good health (CMV status not recorded). Some clones in this sample may be carry-over from other donors' samples. This chain links TRBV6-6 with TRBJ2-1; the match to TRBD2 covers 9 bases. CDR3: CASSYLGLALDYNEQFF. CDR3 DNA: TGTGCCAGCAGTTACCTGGGACTAGCCCTAGACTACAATGAGCAGTTCTTC.